A single TCR beta chain is shown here with its context. For TCRbeta, the library was prepared with unique molecular identifiers. Via MiXCR, TCRdb re-called the PCR reads, giving one row per CDR3 protein. The table includes about 540,000 distinct CDR3 sequences, around 16% detected once. The V gene lost 0 bases and the J gene lost 5 bases, with 13 bases spanning the gap. Germline V gene lookup returns CDR1 SGHAT and CDR2 FQNNGV. CDR3 length equals 15 residues. The data originate from a study of T-cell reconstitution after alpha-beta-depleted transplantation in children. The V and J genes are TRBV11-2 and TRBJ1-1; possible D gene TRBD1, 5 bases. The source material was PBMCs from the stem cell graft donor, sampled from the stem cell graft. The clonotype was recovered from a human donor who donated a stem cell graft to a child with acute lymphoblastic leukemia. CDR3 nucleotide sequence: TGTGCCAGCAGCTTAGATGGGGGGTTCGTGACTGAAGCTTTCTTT. Amino acid sequence: CASSLDGGFVTEAFF.